This T cell receptor beta chain was found in a study of tumour-infiltrating T cells in Burkitt lymphoma. Looking at the study overall: Overall and progression-free survival were predicted by productive clonality.

Germline V gives CDR1 LNHDA, CDR2 SQIVND (reference sequence). The CDR3 has 17 residues. The V end was cut by 8 bases, the J end by 4 bases, with 25 bases between. This table comes from immunoSEQ multiplex PCR, and its TCRdb copy is limited to in-frame clones, with some not included. The data hold about 14,000 clones, with 25% to 35% observed a single time. The receptor was isolated from a human donor with diffuse large B-cell lymphoma. Sequenced sample: tumor tissue. The chain employs TRBV19 and TRBJ2-3; D could derive from TRBD1 or TRBD2 (7 bases each). The CDR3 DNA sequence: TGTGCCAGTCGGGGACAGCGCCTGGCGGGAGTACCAGATACGCAGTATTTT. Translating it yields CASRGQRLAGVPDTQYF. The full variable domain, with the rest looked up from reference TRBV19 and TRBJ2-3, is DGGITQSPKYLFRKEGQNVTLSCEQNLNHDAMYWYRQDPGQGLRLIYYSQIVNDFQKGDIAEGYSVSREKKESFPLTVTSAQKNPTAFYLCASRGQRLAGVPDTQYFGPGTRLTVL.